A selection of T cell receptor beta chains follows, all from one sample in a study of beta chain features in type 1 diabetes. Method: immunoSEQ multiplex PCR; TCRdb's copy keeps in-frame clones and lacks some. The data contain 900,000 or so clones, roughly 15% of them singletons. Input material: naive CD4+ T cells from blood. The receptors were gathered from a woman aged 18-29 years in good health. Each CDR3 is given without its conserved first and last residue.

>TRBV2|TRBJ2-7
ASSEDRTTYEQY
>TRBV2|TRBJ2-5
ACYTGFDETQY
>TRBV7-9|TRBJ2-3
ASSLSGRRDTQY
>TRBV6-6|TRBJ2-7
ASSRTYEQY
>TRBV11-1|TRBJ2-3
ASSSRLAGSTDTQY
>TRBV19|TRBJ1-2
ASSDYHRGPGYT
>TRBV13|TRBJ2-1
ASSLGLAGYNEQF
>TRBV28|TRBJ2-7
ASTPLPGQMTSYEQY
>TRBV7-2|TRBJ2-5
ASREQGSAETQY
>TRBV7-3|TRBJ2-5
ASSPTSGETQY
>TRBV11-2|TRBJ2-2
ASSSGLARMRGGELF
>TRBV6-6|TRBJ1-5
ASSQLRVNQPQH
>TRBV15|TRBJ2-3
ATLNGPSGPGTQY
>TRBV7-2|TRBJ1-1
ASSRPQMNTEAF
>TRBV7-2|TRBJ2-3
ASSFRIAGGPRTDTQY
>TRBV6-5|TRBJ2-1
ASSYLRERDEQF
>TRBV7-2|TRBJ1-2
ASSLEQGQPNYGYT
>TRBV10-3|TRBJ1-1
AISLQQGDVTEAF
>TRBV7-2|TRBJ2-3
ASSSREGRETDTQY
>TRBV21-1|TRBJ1-2
ARLPVGVVP
>TRBV4-1|TRBJ1-1
ASSQTITGNTEAF
>TRBV4-2|TRBJ2-1
ASSQDFVRAWENEQF
>TRBV27|TRBJ2-7
ASSLSFPATSGIHEQY
>TRBV9|TRBJ2-1
ASSAGLVDFHEQF
>TRBV9|TRBJ2-7
ASSVAGQGQYEQY
>TRBV19|TRBJ2-1
ASNPRGQAANEQF
>TRBV2|TRBJ2-7
ASSDRVVGEQY
>TRBV20-1|TRBJ2-7
SAFGTSEQY
>TRBV5-1|TRBJ1-1
ASSFQGETEAF
>TRBV7-9|TRBJ2-7
ASSLDFDPYEQY
>TRBV10-3|TRBJ2-2
AITQTGELF
>TRBV4-3|TRBJ2-1
ASSPGLARSTSEQF
>TRBV6-4|TRBJ2-7
ASSADLLRYEQY
>TRBV18|TRBJ2-4
ASSPEGAPKNIQY
>TRBV6-5|TRBJ2-5
ASTGDQETQY
>TRBV10-3|TRBJ2-3
AISGGPESTDTQY
>TRBV7-8|TRBJ2-7
ASRDSGSYEQY